This T cell receptor (beta chain) was profiled in a study of OX40 agonist ivuxolimab in advanced cancers. Study overall: A male proportion of over 75% was recorded, with mean age around 64 years and range roughly 23 to 79.

Study findings and constraints: With doses of 0.1 to 3.0 mg/kg, CD4+ and CD8+ blood T cells had undergone clonal expansion by week 6. The authors also found low normalized T-cell clonal expansion in some nonresponders.

Trimming at V came to 8 bases and at J to 6 bases, leaving 11 bases not matched to a gene. Per germline, CDR1 SQVTM and CDR2 ANQGSEA. The CDR3 loop spans 13 amino acids. Concerning this clone itself: Antigen: not known.

Clones were sequenced by immunoSEQ multiplex PCR, and TCRdb holds only the in-frame ones, with some missing. The sample yields approximately 79,000 clones, about 89% seen once. The chain links TRBV29-1 to TRBJ2-7, with 9 positions matching TRBD1. This specimen consisted of CD4+ or CD8+ T cells sorted from blood, obtained in a trial of the OX40 agonist ivuxolimab. The sequence came from an adult with an advanced solid tumor such as melanoma, head and neck, liver or kidney cancer. In nucleotides, the CDR3 is TGCAGCCACAGTGGGGGACAGGGAGGCGAGCAGTACTTC. Encoded protein: CSHSGGQGGEQYF.